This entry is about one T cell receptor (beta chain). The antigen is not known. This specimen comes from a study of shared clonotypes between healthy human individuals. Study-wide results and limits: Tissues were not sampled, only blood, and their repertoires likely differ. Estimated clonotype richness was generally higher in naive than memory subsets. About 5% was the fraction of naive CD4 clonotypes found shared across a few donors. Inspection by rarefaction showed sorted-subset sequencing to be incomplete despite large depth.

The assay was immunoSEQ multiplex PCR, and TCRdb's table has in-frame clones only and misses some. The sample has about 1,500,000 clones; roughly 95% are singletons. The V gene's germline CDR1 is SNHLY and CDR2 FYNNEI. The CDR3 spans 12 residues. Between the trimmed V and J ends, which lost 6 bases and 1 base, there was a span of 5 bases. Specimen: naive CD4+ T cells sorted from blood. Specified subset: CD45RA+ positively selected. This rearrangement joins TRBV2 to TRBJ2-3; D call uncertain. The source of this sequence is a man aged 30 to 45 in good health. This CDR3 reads CASRIGTDTQYF. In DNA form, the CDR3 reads TGTGCCAGCAGAATCGGCACAGATACGCAGTATTTT. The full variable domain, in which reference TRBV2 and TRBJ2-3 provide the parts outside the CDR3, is EPEVTQTPSHQVTQMGQEVILRCVPISNHLYFYWYRQILGQKVEFLVSFYNNEISEKSEIFDDQFSVERPDGSNFTLKIRSTKLEDSAMYFCASRIGTDTQYFGPGTRLTVL.